This passage covers 11 T cell receptor beta chains from one sample sequenced in a study of identical twins. One entry per CDR3 protein, called by TCRdb with MiXCR from the 5' RACE reads. Of around 340,000 distinct CDR3 sequences in the sample, roughly an eighth were seen once. This same sample was also taken into another study, of yellow fever vaccine responses in identical twins.

The sequenced sample consisted of CD8+ T cells sorted from blood. Receptor source: a woman between 18 and 30 years old in good health.

This clonotype appeared once. V is TRBV20-1 and J is TRBJ1-6, with D uncertain. This CDR3 region has 13 residues. V was cut by 1 base and J by 8 bases, with 9 bases left in between. From germline, CDR1 is DFQATT and CDR2 SNEGSKA (reference sequence). This CDR3 is CSARVQIDSPLHF. As DNA, the CDR3 is TGCAGTGCTAGAGTTCAGATCGATTCACCCCTCCACTTT.

This CDR3 reads CASSEPSTGYNEQFF. CDR3 nucleotides: TGTGCCAGCAGCGAACCCAGCACAGGCTACAATGAGCAGTTCTTC. The rearrangement joins TRBV3-1 to TRBJ2-1; D possibly corresponds to TRBD1 (5 bases). The CDR3 has 15 residues. Trimming stripped 5 bases from V and 3 bases from J, with 14 bases between. From germline, CDR1 is LGHDT and CDR2 YNNKEL (reference sequence).

This clonotype was detected ten times or more. This chain uses TRBV29-1 with TRBJ1-1; D is ambiguous. Germline V CDR1 and CDR2: SQVTM, ANQGSEA. Trimming removed 6 bases from V and 3 bases from J, with 11 bases in between. This CDR3 is built from 12 residues. The CDR3 sequence: CSVEPGDTEAFF. In nucleotides, the CDR3 is TGCAGCGTAGAGCCCGGGGACACTGAAGCTTTCTTT.

The rearrangement joins TRBV12-3 or TRBV12-4 to TRBJ1-4, with D possibly being TRBD1 (5 bases). Trimming cost V 1 base and J 10 bases, with 13 bases left between them. This CDR3 has 14 amino acids. The CDR3 bases are TGTGCCAGCAGTTTAGGGGGGTCAGTAGGAAAACTGTTTTTT. Protein sequence: CASSLGGSVGKLFF.

Only a few counts were recorded for this clonotype. The V gene is TRBV6-1, the J gene TRBJ2-7; D ambiguous. V shed 3 bases and J shed 6 bases, with 15 bases lying between them. This CDR3 has 14 residues. CDR1 is MNHNS, CDR2 SASEGT, per germline. This CDR3 reads CASSDLGRSAEQYV. DNA for the CDR3: TGTGCCAGCAGTGATTTGGGCAGGTCGGCCGAGCAGTACGTC.

This clonotype was counted ten times or more. V is TRBV9 and J is TRBJ2-1, with D possibly matching TRBD2 (7 bases). In germline, CDR1 is SGDLS, CDR2 YYNGEE. CDR3 length equals 15 residues. The V gene lost 0 bases and the J gene lost 6 bases, with 13 bases spanning the gap. The CDR3 DNA sequence: TGTGCCAGCAGCGTAGAAGTGGGGGGGCGCAATGAGCAGTTCTTC. As protein: CASSVEVGGRNEQFF.

The chain couples TRBV29-1 to TRBJ2-1; 9 nucleotides line up with TRBD1. J lost 6 bases, V lost 6 bases, and 9 bases had no gene match. This CDR3 has 14 amino acids. CDR1 and CDR2 from the germline V gene are SQVTM and ANQGSEA. This CDR3 is CSVMGQGYGNEQFF. In DNA form, the CDR3 reads TGCAGCGTCATGGGACAGGGATATGGCAATGAGCAGTTCTTC.

This clonotype was recorded a few times. This rearrangement joins TRBV7-2 to TRBJ2-3; 7 bases line up with TRBD2. Germline-derived CDR1 and CDR2 are SGHTA and FQGNSA. The V segment lost 1 base and the J segment 2 bases; nucleotides outside the gene matches: 6. The length of the CDR3 is 16 residues. CDR3 DNA: TGTGCCAGCAGCTTAGGGCGCGGGAGCTACACAGATACGCAGTATTTT. Its translation is CASSLGRGSYTDTQYF. The full variable domain, its missing parts supplied by reference TRBV7-2 and TRBJ2-3, is GAGVSQSPSNKVTEKGKDVELRCDPISGHTALYWYRQSLGQGLEFLIYFQGNSAPDKSGLPSDRFSAERTGGSVSTLTIQRTQQEDSAVYLCASSLGRGSYTDTQYFGPGTRLTVL.

This clonotype was counted between two and nine times. This rearrangement joins TRBV14 to TRBJ2-5, with 10 bases aligning to TRBD1. This CDR3 contains 18 residues. Germline CDR1 SGHDN, CDR2 FVKESK. Germline trimming cut 0 bases from V and 4 bases from J; bases unmatched to any gene: 11. The CDR3 sequence: CASSQDRQGAFLRETQYF. In DNA form, the CDR3 reads TGTGCCAGCAGCCAAGACCGACAGGGGGCCTTTCTACGAGAGACCCAGTACTTC.

This clonotype was seen only a few times. The chain joins TRBV28 to TRBJ2-3; D is unresolved. This CDR3 region has 18 residues. Germline V gives CDR1 MDHEN, CDR2 SYDVKM. V was pared by 5 bases and J by 0 bases, with 21 bases between. The CDR3 reads CASSPPLLVKRSTDTQYF. The CDR3, as DNA: TGTGCCAGCAGTCCTCCCCTTCTAGTTAAGAGAAGCACAGATACGCAGTATTTT.

A few counts support this clonotype. This sequence joins TRBV4-1 and TRBJ1-6; D is ambiguous. The CDR3 spans 14 residues. Deletions cut 0 bases from V and 5 bases from J, with 5 bases between. The V gene's germline CDR1 is MGHRA and CDR2 YSYEKL. DNA of the CDR3: TGCGCCAGCAGCCAAGACGGTAATAATTCACCCCTCCACTTT. Its translation is CASSQDGNNSPLHF.